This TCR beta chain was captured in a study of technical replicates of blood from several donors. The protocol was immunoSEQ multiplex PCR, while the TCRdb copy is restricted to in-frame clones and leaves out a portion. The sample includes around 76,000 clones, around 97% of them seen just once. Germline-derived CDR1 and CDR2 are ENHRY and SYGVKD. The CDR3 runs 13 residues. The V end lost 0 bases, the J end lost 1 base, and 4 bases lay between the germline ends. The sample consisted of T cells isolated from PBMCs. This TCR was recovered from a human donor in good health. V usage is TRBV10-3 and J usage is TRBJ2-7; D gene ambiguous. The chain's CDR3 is CAISESSSYEQYF. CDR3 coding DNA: TGTGCCATCAGTGAGTCGAGTTCCTACGAGCAGTACTTC.